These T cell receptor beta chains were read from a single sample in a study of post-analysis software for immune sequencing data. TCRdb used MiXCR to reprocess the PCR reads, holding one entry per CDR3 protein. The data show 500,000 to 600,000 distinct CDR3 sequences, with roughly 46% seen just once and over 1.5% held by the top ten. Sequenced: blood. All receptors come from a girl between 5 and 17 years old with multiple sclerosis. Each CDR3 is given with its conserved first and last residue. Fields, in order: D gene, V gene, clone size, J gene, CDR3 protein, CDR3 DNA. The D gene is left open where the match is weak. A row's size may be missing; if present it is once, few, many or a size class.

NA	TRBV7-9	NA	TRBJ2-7	CASCLDTSSYEQYF	TGTGCCAGCTGCCTGGACACGAGCTCCTACGAGCAGTACTTC
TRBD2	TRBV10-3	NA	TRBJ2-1	CAIRGSGGAVNEQFF	TGTGCCATCAGGGGAAGCGGGGGGGCCGTCAATGAGCAGTTCTTC
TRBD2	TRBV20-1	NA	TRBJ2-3	CSARGLAGGEDTQYF	TGCAGTGCTAGAGGACTAGCGGGGGGAGAAGATACGCAGTATTTT
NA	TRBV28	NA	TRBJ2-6	CASSWQAGANVLTF	TGTGCCAGCAGTTGGCAGGCTGGGGCCAACGTCCTGACTTTC
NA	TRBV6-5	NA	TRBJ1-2	CASTKILGYGYTF	TGTGCCAGCACAAAAATTTTGGGATATGGCTACACCTTC
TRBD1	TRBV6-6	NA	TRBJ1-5	CASNPGQGAGQPQHF	TGTGCCAGCAACCCGGGACAGGGGGCTGGTCAGCCCCAGCATTTT
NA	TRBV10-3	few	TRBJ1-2	CAISAGLNYGYTF	TGTGCCATCAGTGCCGGATTGAACTATGGCTACACCTTC
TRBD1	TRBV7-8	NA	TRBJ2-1	CASRPRTGYNEQFF	TGTGCCAGCAGACCGAGGACAGGGTACAATGAGCAGTTCTTC
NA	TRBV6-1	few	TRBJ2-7	CASSEAAYYEQYF	TGTGCCAGCAGTGAGGCCGCCTACTACGAGCAGTACTTC
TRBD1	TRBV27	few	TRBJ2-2	CASHKATGGFTGELFF	TGTGCCAGCCACAAAGCGACAGGGGGCTTCACCGGGGAGCTGTTTTTT
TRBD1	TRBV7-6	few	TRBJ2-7	CASSPKVGQATYEQYF	TGTGCCAGCAGCCCCAAAGTAGGACAGGCAACCTACGAGCAGTACTTC
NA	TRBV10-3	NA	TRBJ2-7	CAISELAGRYEQYF	TGTGCCATCAGTGAGCTGGCGGGGAGGTACGAGCAGTACTTC
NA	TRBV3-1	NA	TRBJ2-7	CASSQEGSGNEQYF	TGTGCCAGCAGCCAAGAGGGCAGCGGTAACGAGCAGTACTTC
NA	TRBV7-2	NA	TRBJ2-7	CASSLSGGHTYEQYF	TGTGCCAGCAGCTTAAGTGGGGGCCACACCTACGAGCAGTACTTC
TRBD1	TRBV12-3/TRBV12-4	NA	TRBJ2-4	CASSRGGLDKNIQYF	TGTGCCAGCAGCCGAGGGGGCTTGGACAAAAACATTCAGTACTTC
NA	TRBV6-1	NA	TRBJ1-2	CASAIYDWGYTF	TGTGCCAGCGCCATATACGATTGGGGCTACACCTTC
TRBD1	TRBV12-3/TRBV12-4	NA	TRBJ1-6	CASSPRTGFNSPLHF	TGTGCCAGCAGTCCGCGGACAGGGTTTAATTCACCCCTCCACTTT
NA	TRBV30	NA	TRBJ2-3	CACSTSTDTQYF	TGTGCCTGTAGCACTAGCACAGATACGCAGTATTTT
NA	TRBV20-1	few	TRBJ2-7	CSARTPGLYEQYF	TGCAGTGCTAGAACCCCAGGCCTCTACGAGCAGTACTTC
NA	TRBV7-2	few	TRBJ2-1	CASCPQSSYNEQFF	TGTGCCAGCTGTCCCCAAAGCTCCTACAATGAGCAGTTCTTC
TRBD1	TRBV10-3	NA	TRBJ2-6	CAISATGVSGANVLTF	TGTGCCATCAGTGCAACAGGGGTATCTGGGGCCAACGTCCTGACTTTC
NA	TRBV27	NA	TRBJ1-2	CASSFGGRANYGYTF	TGTGCCAGCAGTTTTGGGGGCAGGGCGAACTATGGCTACACCTTC
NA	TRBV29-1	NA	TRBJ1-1	CSVEEGGTEAFF	TGCAGCGTTGAAGAGGGGGGCACTGAAGCTTTCTTT
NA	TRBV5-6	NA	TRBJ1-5	CASPGGNQPQHF	TGTGCCAGCCCGGGGGGCAATCAGCCCCAGCATTTT
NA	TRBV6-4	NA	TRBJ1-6	CASSDSGSSPLHF	TGTGCCAGCAGTGACTCGGGGAGTTCACCCCTCCACTTT
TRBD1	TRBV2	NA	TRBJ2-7	CASSERGLGEQYF	TGTGCCAGCAGTGAAAGGGGGCTTGGCGAGCAGTACTTC
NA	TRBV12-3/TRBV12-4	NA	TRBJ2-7	CASSSPGRGLSYEQYF	TGTGCCAGCAGCTCCCCTGGGCGCGGTTTAAGCTACGAGCAGTACTTC
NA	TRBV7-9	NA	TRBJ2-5	CASSGGLLVKETQYF	TGTGCCAGCAGCGGGGGACTGCTAGTGAAAGAGACCCAGTACTTC
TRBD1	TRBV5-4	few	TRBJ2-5	CASSLDYGQGETQYF	TGTGCCAGCAGCTTGGATTACGGACAGGGAGAGACCCAGTACTTC
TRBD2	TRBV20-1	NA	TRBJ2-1	CSAPERATSGNEQFF	TGCAGTGCTCCCGAGCGGGCGACTAGCGGCAATGAGCAGTTCTTC
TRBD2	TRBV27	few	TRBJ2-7	CASKGLAGEQYF	TGTGCCAGCAAAGGACTAGCGGGCGAGCAGTACTTC
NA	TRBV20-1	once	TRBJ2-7	CSASSGVIYEQYF	TGCAGTGCTAGTTCCGGGGTGATTTACGAGCAGTACTTC
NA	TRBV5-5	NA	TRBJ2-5	CASSLHPSGETQYF	TGTGCCAGCAGCTTGCATCCTTCAGGGGAGACCCAGTACTTC